The T cell receptor (beta chain) described here comes from a study of shared clonotypes between healthy human individuals. The CDR3 totals 10 residues. V was trimmed by 6 bases and J by 6 bases, leaving 8 bases between them. Germline V gene lookup returns CDR1 DFQATT and CDR2 SNEGSKA (reference sequence). The data were produced by immunoSEQ multiplex PCR, yet TCRdb's version contains in-frame clones alone and is incomplete. The table lists approximately 980,000 clones, roughly 72% of them singletons. About this clone itself: Distinct nucleotide sequences in the sample also encode this CDR3.

The gene calls are TRBV20-1 and TRBJ1-2; D is possibly TRBD1 (5 bases). Sequenced input: memory CD4+ T cells sorted from blood. Noted subset: CD45RA-negative fraction. This clonotype was obtained from a man between 18 and 29 years old in good health. CDR3 protein: CSARGDGYTF. DNA of the CDR3: TGCAGTGCCCGGGGCGATGGCTACACCTTC.